This T cell receptor (beta chain) was sequenced for a study of cytomegalovirus exposure and HLA in healthy donors. Findings of the study overall: Cytomegalovirus status was reportedly diagnosed by the classifier with high specificity and sensitivity. Through in vitro validation, three CMV-associated chains were shown to be specific for CMV antigens. The tendency of first-cohort TCR clusters to co-occur in the roughly 130 validation repertoires emerged from a later analysis.

The CDR3 is 15 amino acids. V lost 3 bases to trimming and J lost 2 bases, with 11 bases between them. Germline V gene data show CDR1 as KGHSH and CDR2 as LQKENI. Profiled with immunoSEQ multiplex PCR; TCRdb holds only in-frame clones, not every one. This table holds fewer than 200,000 clones, more than 75% found once. As for this clone: What it recognizes is unknown.

The donors were in the 120-subject validation cohort, distinct from the approximately 730-subject first cohort. Sequenced sample: PBMCs. This sequence joins TRBV18 and TRBJ1-5; weak D call: TRBD1 (6 bases). The sequence came from a woman aged 25 to 39 in good health and CMV-seronegative. The CDR3 DNA follows: TGTGCCAGCTCACCGGACAGTTTCCGCAATCAGCCCCAGCATTTT. Translation gives CASSPDSFRNQPQHF.